The clone carrying this TCR beta chain appeared many times. Its specificity is not known. These data are taken from a study of molecular identifiers for immune sequencing clone quantification. General study results and limits: Jurkat TCR RNA that was spiked in from one cell was reportedly detectable among 750,000 to 1,000,000 naive cells. Beyond 20 RNA copies, clones held over 98% of effector molecules, compared with under 1% in naive cells.

For bulk TCR libraries, previously described methods and listed TCR primers were used. One entry per CDR3 protein, called by TCRdb with MiXCR from the PCR reads. The sample yields 60,000 to 70,000 distinct CDR3 sequences, 15% to 20% seen once. Libraries of naive CD8 T cells were made from 20,000 to 1,000,000 sorted cells. They used 10%, 30% or 50% RNA. Looked up from germline, CDR1 is SGHTA and CDR2 is FQGNSA. The CDR3 length is 14 residues. V shed 5 bases and J shed 4 bases, with 14 bases lying between them. The chain is built from TRBV7-2 and TRBJ1-1; D unclear. Sequencing input: naive CD8+ T cells from blood, with Jurkat cell RNA spiked in. Subset here: FACS-sorted CD8+CD4-CCR7+CD45RA+ naive T cells. The clonotype originates from a human donor in good health. Some libraries in this study had Jurkat cell RNA spiked in. CDR3: CASSPTSGPTEAFF. The CDR3 DNA follows: TGTGCCAGCAGCCCGACTTCGGGCCCCACTGAAGCTTTCTTT.